Presented here are 20 T cell receptor beta chains from one specimen sequenced in a study of response to subunit inactivated influenza vaccine. A single record per CDR3 protein comes from TCRdb applying MiXCR to the RT-PCR reads. The data hold about 650,000 distinct CDR3 sequences, with 15% to 19% observed a single time. The input for sequencing was PBMCs from blood, taken 11 to 12 days after vaccination. Receptor source: a man aged 50 to 60 who received an inactivated influenza vaccine.

The chain links TRBV6-1 to TRBJ2-7; 10 bases match TRBD1. The germline V gene encodes CDR1 MNHNS and CDR2 SASEGT. V lost 5 bases, J lost 3 bases, and 7 bases stayed unmatched. The length of the CDR3 is 15 residues. CDR3 sequence reads: CASSPPGTGVYEQYF. CDR3 DNA: TGTGCCAGCAGTCCCCCCGGGACAGGGGTCTACGAGCAGTACTTC.

This clonotype appeared a few times. The CDR3 coding sequence is TGCAGTGCTAGCCCAAACTCCGGGACAACTGGCTACACCTTC. Its protein product is CSASPNSGTTGYTF. The chain is built from TRBV20-1 and TRBJ1-2; D might be TRBD1 (6 bases). Germline V gene data show CDR1 as DFQATT and CDR2 as SNEGSKA (reference sequence). CDR3 length equals 14 residues. The V end was cut by 3 bases, the J end by 7 bases, with 18 bases between.

The chain links TRBV7-6 to TRBJ2-1; 12 nucleotides agree with TRBD2. Germline trimming cut 3 bases from V and 2 bases from J; bases unmatched to any gene: 17. The CDR3 has 21 residues. Germline-derived CDR1 and CDR2 are SGHVS and FNYEAQ. CDR3 residues: CASSFWRLGLAGSLAYNEQFF. In DNA, the CDR3 is TGTGCCAGCAGCTTCTGGAGACTCGGACTAGCGGGGTCGCTGGCCTACAATGAGCAGTTCTTC.

The V gene is TRBV3-1, the J gene TRBJ2-3; D might be TRBD2 (7 bases). The CDR3 loop spans 15 amino acids. CDR1 is LGHDT, CDR2 YNNKEL, per germline (reference sequence). V lost 4 bases, J lost 4 bases, and 15 bases lay in between. The CDR3 spells CASSPRGALADTQYF. CDR3 coding DNA: TGTGCCAGCAGCCCACGGGGGGCCCTCGCAGATACGCAGTATTTT.

In DNA, the CDR3 is TGTGCCTGGACCAAGGGACCTAGAAACACCATATATTTT. It translates to CAWTKGPRNTIYF. V usage is TRBV30 and J usage is TRBJ1-3; a possible D gene is TRBD1 (5 bases). The CDR3 contains 13 residues. In germline, CDR1 is GTSNPN, CDR2 SVGIG (reference sequence). Trimming removed 4 bases at V and 5 bases at J, with 12 bases between.

This clonotype was seen a handful of times. The genes are TRBV4-2 and TRBJ2-1; D may match TRBD1 or TRBD2 (5 bases each). CDR3 size: 17 residues. V was pared by 4 bases and J by 0 bases, with 16 bases between. Germline V gene data show CDR1 as LGHNA and CDR2 as YNFKEQ. This CDR3 is CASSLHRDPNSYNEQFF. CDR3 DNA sequence: TGTGCCAGCAGCCTCCACCGGGACCCAAACTCCTACAATGAGCAGTTCTTC.

A few counts support this clonotype. J is TRBJ2-3 and V is TRBV11-2; D is unresolved. This CDR3 has 15 residues. Trimming stripped 1 base from V and 1 base from J, with 9 bases between. Germline V gene data show CDR1 as SGHAT and CDR2 as FQNNGV. CDR3 protein: CASSLAARRTDTQYF. DNA of the CDR3: TGTGCCAGCAGCTTAGCGGCCAGACGCACAGATACGCAGTATTTT. The full variable domain, in which reference TRBV11-2 and TRBJ2-3 provide the parts outside the CDR3, is EAGVAQSPRYKIIEKRQSVAFWCNPISGHATLYWYQQILGQGPKLLIQFQNNGVVDDSQLPKDRFSAERLKGVDSTLKIQPAKLEDSAVYLCASSLAARRTDTQYFGPGTRLTVL.

The sample holds one count of this clonotype. One end of the junction varies from germline; a read error may be responsible. V and J are TRBV29-1 and TRBJ2-5, with no clear D. This CDR3 has 11 residues. Germline V gives CDR1 SQVTM, CDR2 ANQGSEA. The CDR3 loop is CGVESGETQYF. CDR3 DNA sequence: TGCGGCGTTGAATCTGGGGAGACCCAGTACTTC.

The chain combines TRBV9 with TRBJ2-7; D uncertain. Germline-derived CDR1 and CDR2 are SGDLS and YYNGEE. V was trimmed by 2 bases and J by 6 bases, leaving 15 bases between them. The CDR3 contains 14 residues. The CDR3 loop is CASSVSPSLREQYF. CDR3 nucleotides: TGTGCCAGCAGCGTGTCGCCTTCTCTCCGCGAGCAGTACTTC.

This chain uses TRBV2 with TRBJ2-7; D is undetermined. Between the trimmed V and J ends, which lost 4 bases and 0 bases, there was a span of 7 bases. This CDR3 contains 13 residues. Looked up from germline, CDR1 is SNHLY and CDR2 is FYNNEI. The CDR3: CASSGQISYEQYF. CDR3 DNA sequence: TGTGCCAGCAGTGGCCAGATCTCCTACGAGCAGTACTTC.

This clonotype has just a few counts. The chain has TRBV2 and TRBJ2-2, with D unclear. CDR1 and CDR2 from the germline V gene are SNHLY and FYNNEI. With 2 bases removed from V and 7 bases from J, the gap between germline ends came to 11 bases. The CDR3 spans 14 residues. For the CDR3, the DNA is TGTGCCAGCAGTGAAAGCACTACCCTCGGGGAGCTGTTTTTT. Protein: CASSESTTLGELFF. The complete variable domain, with remaining parts taken from reference TRBV2 and TRBJ2-2, reads EPEVTQTPSHQVTQMGQEVILRCVPISNHLYFYWYRQILGQKVEFLVSFYNNEISEKSEIFDDQFSVERPDGSNFTLKIRSTKLEDSAMYFCASSESTTLGELFFGEGSRLTVL.

The genes are TRBV6-1 and TRBJ2-5; possible D gene TRBD1, 6 bases. Between the trimmed V and J ends, which lost 6 bases and 1 base, there was a span of 12 bases. This CDR3 has 14 amino acids. Germline CDR1 MNHNS, CDR2 SASEGT. DNA for the CDR3: TGTGCCAGCAGCTCAGGGGTCCCCCAAGAGACCCAGTACTTC. Protein product: CASSSGVPQETQYF.

This clonotype was found a few times. The chain couples TRBV7-9 to TRBJ1-1, with D possibly TRBD1 on 5 matching bases. The CDR3 runs 14 residues. V was clipped by 4 bases and J by 8 bases, with 17 bases between them. In germline, CDR1 is SEHNR, CDR2 FQNEAQ (reference sequence). Written as DNA, the CDR3 is TGTGCCAGCAGCTCTGCCTGGGGGGTTAACGAAGCTTTCTTT. Its protein product is CASSSAWGVNEAFF.

V gene TRBV20-1 combines with J gene TRBJ2-5; D remains ambiguous. CDR1 and CDR2 (germline): DFQATT, SNEGSKA (reference sequence). CDR3 length: 12 amino acids. V gave up 6 bases and J gave up 3 bases, with 11 bases separating them. CDR3 sequence: CSAHRSEETQYF. CDR3 in DNA: TGCAGTGCCCACCGAAGTGAAGAGACCCAGTACTTC.

This clonotype was observed a handful of times. V gene TRBV6-1 combines with J gene TRBJ2-1; 7 bases are shared with TRBD1. Per germline, CDR1 MNHNS and CDR2 SASEGT. The CDR3 spans 14 residues. V lost 7 bases and J lost 3; bases outside the gene matches: 6. The CDR3 nucleotides read TGTGCCAGCAACCCGGGACAGAACTACAATGAGCAGTTCTTC. Translating gives CASNPGQNYNEQFF.

This clonotype has only a few counts. A much more abundant neighbour one base away suggests this may be a read error. V is TRBV20-1 and J is TRBJ1-1, with no clear D. Trimming cost V 3 bases and J 3 bases, with 5 bases left between them. Germline V gene sequence: CDR1 DFQATT, CDR2 SNEGSKA (reference sequence). The CDR3 length is 11 residues. CDR3 in DNA: TGCAGTGCTAGGTGGGACACTGAAGCTTTCTTT. This codes for CSARWDTEAFF.

In its sample, this clonotype was seen a few times. The chain employs TRBV7-9 and TRBJ2-5, with 13 positions matching TRBD2. Germline V gives CDR1 SEHNR, CDR2 FQNEAQ (reference sequence). The V segment lost 3 bases and the J segment 4 bases; nucleotides outside the gene matches: 8. This CDR3 contains 17 residues. The CDR3 DNA follows: TGTGCCAGCAGCTTCCCTGGGGGACTAGCGGGATCAGAGACCCAGTACTTC. Translated: CASSFPGGLAGSETQYF.

A few counts support this clonotype. The chain employs TRBV6-4 and TRBJ1-1; 9 bases fit TRBD1. Germline CDR1 and CDR2: MRHNA and SNTAGT. The CDR3 is 15 amino acids. V lost 9 bases, J lost 1 base, and 9 bases stayed unmatched. The CDR3 sequence is CARRGQGPGNTEAFF. Here the CDR3 DNA reads TGTGCCAGGAGAGGACAGGGGCCAGGGAACACTGAAGCTTTCTTT.

This clonotype came up a few times. The chain links TRBV7-2 to TRBJ2-1; 9 positions match TRBD2. The CDR3 loop spans 15 amino acids. Germline trimming cut 5 bases from V and 3 bases from J; bases unmatched to any gene: 5. The germline V gene has CDR1 SGHTA and CDR2 FQGNSA. The CDR3 nucleotides read TGTGCCAGCAGCCAAGGACTAGCGAGCTACAATGAGCAGTTCTTC. This translates into CASSQGLASYNEQFF.

The CDR3 protein is CASSESRVSGANVLTF. The CDR3 DNA is TGTGCCAGCAGTGAAAGTAGGGTTTCTGGGGCCAACGTCCTGACTTTC. The chain has TRBV2 and TRBJ2-6, with D unresolved. The length of the CDR3 is 16 residues. Germline lookup yields CDR1 SNHLY and CDR2 FYNNEI. V was trimmed by 2 bases and J by 1 base, leaving 9 bases between them.